This entry lists 9 T cell receptor beta chains sequenced from one sample in a study of siplizumab effects on memory and regulatory T cells. The protocol was immunoSEQ multiplex PCR, while the TCRdb copy is restricted to in-frame clones and leaves out a portion. The sample has about 66,000 clones; approximately 97% are singletons. Sequenced material: naive CD8+ T cells sorted from blood. The receptors here all came from a human donor in good health.

The chain links TRBV6-6 to TRBJ2-5; D possibly uses TRBD1 or TRBD2 (5 bases each). Germline values: CDR1 MNHNY, CDR2 SVGAGI (reference sequence). This CDR3 has 15 amino acids. V dropped 2 bases and J dropped 4 bases, with 14 bases sitting between them. CDR3 coding DNA: TGTGCCAGCAGTTACCTAGGGACCCCTCCAGAGACCCAGTACTTC. Translated: CASSYLGTPPETQYF.

The rearrangement links TRBV30 to TRBJ1-1; D not resolved. V was pared by 1 base and J by 4 bases, with 13 bases between. Germline lookup yields CDR1 GTSNPN and CDR2 SVGIG (reference sequence). This CDR3 has 14 residues. The CDR3 sequence is CAWSDTPGVTEAFF. CDR3 in DNA: TGTGCCTGGAGTGACACCCCTGGGGTCACTGAAGCTTTCTTT.

The chain couples TRBV19 to TRBJ2-3, with D unclear. Germline V gene data show CDR1 as LNHDA and CDR2 as SQIVND (reference sequence). V lost 3 bases and J lost 4, with 5 bases in between. The length of the CDR3 is 12 residues. CDR3 DNA sequence: TGTGCCAGTAGTATGTACTCAGATACGCAGTATTTT. It is translated as CASSMYSDTQYF.

J is TRBJ1-4 and V is TRBV29-1; no clear D. This CDR3 has 12 residues. Germline CDR1 is SQVTM and CDR2 is ANQGSEA. The V and J ends lost 4 bases and 1 base respectively, with 4 bases between them. The CDR3 loop reads CSVGRTNEKLFF. CDR3 coding DNA: TGCAGCGTTGGGCGAACTAATGAAAAACTGTTTTTT.

This sequence joins TRBV9 and TRBJ2-7; D gene uncertain. The CDR3 loop spans 14 amino acids. Trimming left V 4 bases short and J 1 base short, with 12 bases between. Germline V lookup: CDR1 SGDLS, CDR2 YYNGEE. The CDR3 reads CASSSVGSSYEQYF. In DNA form, the CDR3 reads TGTGCCAGCAGCTCAGTGGGCAGTTCCTACGAGCAGTACTTC.

The chain employs TRBV19 and TRBJ2-1, with 7 bases matching TRBD1. The CDR3 spans 11 residues. V lost 5 bases, J lost 9 bases, and 1 base stayed unmatched. Germline loops: CDR1 LNHDA, CDR2 SQIVND (reference sequence). CDR3 in amino acids: CASSYRGEQFF. Here the CDR3 DNA reads TGTGCCAGTAGTTACAGGGGTGAGCAGTTCTTC.

The chain is built from TRBV27 and TRBJ1-1, with 9 bases that match TRBD1. The ends lost 4 bases at V and 12 bases at J; junction bases unmatched: 9. This CDR3 is 13 amino acids long. The germline CDR1 and CDR2 sequences are MNHEY and SMNVEV (reference sequence). The CDR3: CASSSFDRGSTFF. DNA of the CDR3: TGTGCCAGCAGTTCCTTCGACAGGGGGAGTACTTTCTTT.

Of note for this clone: One end of the junction is discordant with germline, which a read error may explain. The genes are TRBV20-1 and TRBJ1-2; D is possibly TRBD1 (6 bases). The CDR3 sequence is 11 residues long. Looked up from germline, CDR1 is DFQATT and CDR2 is SNEGSKA (reference sequence). The CDR3 loop is CSARTQGLGLF. In DNA, the CDR3 is TGCAGTGCTAGAACCCAGGGGTTGGGACTCTTC.

This chain links TRBV10-2 with TRBJ2-7; D unresolved. The germline V gene has CDR1 WSHSY and CDR2 SAAADI. V was shortened by 4 bases and J by 0 bases, with 1 base between the two germline ends. The CDR3 contains 11 residues. CDR3 sequence: CASSASYEQYF. In DNA, the CDR3 is TGCGCCAGCAGTGCCTCCTACGAGCAGTACTTC.